This T cell receptor (beta chain) was identified during a study of CD8 T cells in Susac syndrome. Per the germline V gene, CDR1 is SQVTM and CDR2 is ANQGSEA. Trimming took off 3 bases at V and 6 bases at J, with 5 bases between the two ends. The CDR3 extends over 10 amino acids. TEMRA cells were enriched by FACS, while CD8+ and CD4+ T cells were obtained through a negative isolation that was performed magnetically. Reverse transcription of roughly 0.5 to 1 ug RNA was carried out with random hexamers. Amplification of TCR beta CDR3 across 54 Vbeta and 13 Jbeta was performed with immunoSEQ multiplex PCR. TCRdb independently ran MiXCR on the immunoSEQ multiplex PCR reads; one entry per CDR3 protein. The table includes tens of thousands of distinct CDR3 sequences, roughly 93% detected once.

The sequence was collected from a human donor with Susac syndrome. Material for sequencing was CD4+ T cells from PBMCs. The gene calls are TRBV29-1 and TRBJ1-1; D is undetermined. This chain's CDR3 is CSVEDAEAFF. CDR3 coding DNA: TGCAGCGTTGAGGATGCTGAAGCTTTCTTT.